One sample yielded the 32 T cell receptor beta chains listed below, sequenced in a study of blood T cell repertoires in COVID-19. Repertoires were generated with immunoSEQ multiplex PCR, while TCRdb's copy carries only in-frame clones and drops some. Among nearly 90,000 clones, over 75% were seen once, and the ten largest hold over 8.5%. Sequences were obtained from peripheral blood. These receptors were taken from a man aged 80 or over with acute or convalescent COVID-19.

Of note for this clone: The same CDR3 also results from other DNA sequences found in this sample. This chain links TRBV5-1 with TRBJ1-1; 9 positions agree with TRBD1. The CDR3 extends over 14 amino acids. V was pared by 4 bases and J by 5 bases, with 6 bases of the junction left unmatched. CDR1 is SGHRS, CDR2 YFSETQ, per germline. CDR3: CASSTGQGGTEAFF. The CDR3 DNA sequence: TGCGCCAGCAGCACGGGACAGGGTGGTACTGAAGCTTTCTTT.

The genes are TRBV6-1 and TRBJ1-2; no definite D call. The length of the CDR3 is 13 residues. Germline loops: CDR1 MNHNS, CDR2 SASEGT. The V and J ends lost 0 bases and 4 bases respectively, with 6 bases between them. The CDR3 loop is CASSEALGYGYTF. The CDR3 DNA reads TGTGCCAGCAGTGAAGCGCTAGGCTATGGCTACACCTTC.

The rearrangement uses TRBV19 and TRBJ2-1, with 7 bases identical to TRBD2. The CDR3 has 18 residues. V was clipped by 0 bases and J by 0 bases; unmatched bases: 8. CDR1 LNHDA and CDR2 SQIVND come from the germline V gene (reference sequence). The CDR3 nucleotides read TGTGCCAGTAGTATAGAGCTGGCTAGCGGTAGCTCCTACAATGAGCAGTTCTTC. Translated: CASSIELASGSSYNEQFF.

J is TRBJ2-4 and V is TRBV2; 9 nucleotides match TRBD1. V dropped 5 bases and J dropped 8; count of bases not matched to a gene: 7. Germline V lookup: CDR1 SNHLY, CDR2 FYNNEI. The CDR3 is 14 amino acids. CDR3 residues: CASSFTGGPDIQYF. CDR3 DNA: TGTGCCAGCAGTTTTACAGGGGGCCCGGACATTCAGTACTTC.

This clone has a single count. This chain joins TRBV5-1 and TRBJ1-6, with TRBD1 as a possible D gene (5 bases). The CDR3 is made up of 13 amino acids. Trimming removed 4 bases at V and 6 bases at J, with 8 bases between. CDR1 is SGHRS and CDR2 is YFSETQ in the germline V gene. The CDR3 DNA is TGCGCCAGCAGCGCAGGGATTAATTCACCCCTCCACTTT. Translation gives CASSAGINSPLHF.

The J gene is TRBJ2-2, the V gene TRBV19; 11 bases align to TRBD1. The CDR3 runs to 14 residues. CDR1 is LNHDA, CDR2 SQIVND, per germline (reference sequence). J gave up 3 bases and V 10 bases, and 4 bases lay outside the gene matches. The CDR3 DNA reads TGTGCCACTCGGGACAGGGGGGACACCGGGGAGCTGTTTTTT. It codes for CATRDRGDTGELFF.

The chain links TRBV7-2 to TRBJ2-3, with TRBD2 identical over 8 bases. The CDR3 runs 15 residues. The germline V gene encodes CDR1 SGHTA and CDR2 FQGNSA. After removal of 1 base from V and 4 bases from J, the junction contained 4 bases not matched to a gene. The CDR3 is CASSLVRGGADTQYF. In DNA form, the CDR3 reads TGTGCCAGCAGCTTAGTACGGGGGGGGGCAGATACGCAGTATTTT.

The chain combines TRBV9 with TRBJ2-7; a possible D gene is TRBD1 (5 bases). Germline assignment: CDR1 SGDLS and CDR2 YYNGEE. V lost 0 bases to trimming and J lost 3 bases, with 13 bases between them. The CDR3 extends over 15 amino acids. The CDR3 DNA reads as TGTGCCAGCAGCGTAGATCCAGGGAAGGACTACGAGCAGTACTTC. This codes for CASSVDPGKDYEQYF.

The sample holds one count of this clone. The chain carries TRBV9 and TRBJ1-5; D is unclear. The CDR3 is 14 amino acids. The V end lost 3 bases, the J end lost 1 base, and 8 bases lay between the germline ends. The V gene's germline CDR1 is SGDLS and CDR2 YYNGEE. Here the CDR3 reads CASSASGSNQPQHF. The CDR3 coding sequence is TGTGCCAGCAGCGCTAGCGGGAGCAATCAGCCCCAGCATTTT.

The chain employs TRBV6-5 and TRBJ1-1; D not certain. Germline V gene lookup returns CDR1 MNHEY and CDR2 SVGAGI. The V end was cut by 6 bases, the J end by 4 bases, with 12 bases between. The CDR3 sequence is 13 residues long. CDR3 loop: CASRPLAGTEAFF. Here the CDR3 DNA reads TGTGCCAGCAGGCCCTTGGCGGGCACTGAAGCTTTCTTT.

The chain couples TRBV28 to TRBJ1-3; D remains unclear. CDR1 and CDR2 (germline): MDHEN, SYDVKM. Between the trimmed V and J ends, which lost 6 bases and 0 bases, there was a span of 15 bases. This CDR3 contains 16 residues. In DNA, the CDR3 is TGTGCCAGCAGACTCAGCCGGACTATCTCTGGAAACACCATATATTTT. Translated, it gives CASRLSRTISGNTIYF.

The V call is TRBV4-1, the J call TRBJ2-4; D unclear. CDR1 and CDR2 from the germline V gene are MGHRA and YSYEKL. V lost 1 base to trimming and J lost 0 bases, with 13 bases between them. The CDR3 is 17 amino acids. CDR3 residues: CASSQGLPLIAKNIQYF. CDR3 nucleotide sequence: TGCGCCAGCAGCCAAGGACTCCCTCTTATAGCCAAAAACATTCAGTACTTC.

This chain connects TRBV18 to TRBJ2-7; a possible D gene is TRBD2 (6 bases). Germline V gives CDR1 KGHSH, CDR2 LQKENI. Trimming cost V 3 bases and J 0 bases, with 12 bases left between them. There are 15 residues in the CDR3. The CDR3 loop is CASSPPGGISYEQYF. In DNA form, the CDR3 reads TGTGCCAGCTCACCCCCTGGAGGGATCTCCTACGAGCAGTACTTC.

V gene TRBV3-1 (or the pseudogene TRBV3-2) combines with J gene TRBJ1-1; possibly TRBD1 for D (6 bases). CDR1 and CDR2 (germline): LGHDT, YNNKEL (reference sequence). The CDR3 is 15 residues long. Between the trimmed V and J ends, which lost 1 base and 5 bases, there was a span of 14 bases. The DNA of the CDR3 is TGTGCCAGCAGCCAAGCGGACAGACTCGCGACTGAAGCTTTCTTT. It yields the protein CASSQADRLATEAFF.

The chain joins TRBV6-2 or TRBV6-3 to TRBJ1-2; unclear D gene. Germline-derived CDR1 and CDR2 are MNHEY and SVGEGT. The germline V and J ends were trimmed by 2 bases and 5 bases, with 12 bases remaining between them. The CDR3 has 14 residues. The CDR3 spells CASSYLGPPYGYTF. DNA for the CDR3: TGTGCCAGCAGTTACCTTGGGCCGCCGTATGGCTACACCTTC.

This rearrangement joins TRBV28 to TRBJ2-7; tentatively, D is TRBD1 (5 bases). V was clipped by 2 bases and J by 0 bases, with 11 bases between them. CDR3 size: 15 residues. The germline CDR1 and CDR2 sequences are MDHEN and SYDVKM. The DNA for the CDR3 is TGTGCCAGCAGTTTACAGGGTCCACCCTCCTACGAGCAGTACTTC. It encodes CASSLQGPPSYEQYF.

The chain has TRBV6-2 or TRBV6-3 and TRBJ2-1; TRBD2 is a possible D gene (5 bases). Germline-derived CDR1 and CDR2 are MNHEY and SVGEGT. V lost 5 bases and J 5 bases, leaving 7 bases between the germline ends. The CDR3 extends over 12 amino acids. The CDR3, as DNA: TGTGCCAGCAGTCGAGCGGACAATGAGCAGTTCTTC. Amino acid sequence: CASSRADNEQFF.

V is TRBV12-3 or TRBV12-4 and J is TRBJ1-2; D may be TRBD1 (5 bases). Trimming left V 5 bases short and J 3 bases short, with 10 bases between. CDR3 length: 13 amino acids. Here the CDR3 DNA reads TGTGCCAGCAGTCGCAGGGAGGACTATGGCTACACCTTC. It codes for CASSRREDYGYTF.

The chain uses TRBV2 and TRBJ2-5; 9 bases are shared with TRBD2. CDR1 and CDR2 (germline): SNHLY, FYNNEI. CDR3 length: 15 residues. Trimming removed 5 bases from V and 9 bases from J; junction bases left unmatched: 13. CDR3 amino acids: CASSPAIAGAGAQYF. The CDR3 DNA reads as TGTGCCAGCAGTCCTGCCATAGCGGGAGCAGGGGCCCAGTACTTC. The entire variable domain, with the rest obtained from reference TRBV2 and TRBJ2-5, is as follows: EPEVTQTPSHQVTQMGQEVILRCVPISNHLYFYWYRQILGQKVEFLVSFYNNEISEKSEIFDDQFSVERPDGSNFTLKIRSTKLEDSAMYFCASSPAIAGAGAQYFGPGTRLLVL.

The chain recombines TRBV5-6 with TRBJ1-4; no clear D. The CDR3 runs to 15 residues. With 1 base removed from V and 3 bases from J, the gap between germline ends came to 10 bases. Germline assignment: CDR1 SGHDT and CDR2 YYEEEE. CDR3 sequence reads: CASSLYPGANEKLFF. CDR3 nucleotide sequence: TGTGCCAGCAGCTTGTACCCCGGGGCTAATGAAAAACTGTTTTTT.

The chain carries TRBV28 and TRBJ2-3, with 7 positions matching TRBD2. In germline, CDR1 is MDHEN, CDR2 SYDVKM. Unmatched junction bases numbered 8, after V lost 10 bases and J lost 4 bases. This CDR3 comprises 13 residues. The CDR3 is CATERGRADTQYF. The CDR3 DNA sequence: TGTGCCACCGAACGGGGGAGGGCAGATACGCAGTATTTT. Full variable domain (remainder filled in from reference TRBV28 and TRBJ2-3): DVKVTQSSRYLVKRTGEKVFLECVQDMDHENMFWYRQDPGLGLRLIYFSYDVKMKEKGDIPEGYSVSREKKERFSLILESASTNQTSMYLCATERGRADTQYFGPGTRLTVL.

The chain recombines TRBV24-1 with TRBJ2-1; the D is unclear. The CDR3 runs 16 residues. V shed 2 bases and J shed 0 bases, with 10 bases lying between them. The germline V gene encodes CDR1 KGHDR and CDR2 SFDVKD. Written as DNA, the CDR3 is TGTGCCACCAGTGATTCGGTAGCATACTCCTACAATGAGCAGTTCTTC. It is translated as CATSDSVAYSYNEQFF.

The CDR3 sequence is CASSDRGRGEQYF. CDR3 nucleotides: TGTGCCAGCAGCGACAGGGGGAGGGGCGAGCAGTACTTC. The gene calls are TRBV25-1 and TRBJ2-7, with 9 bases that match TRBD1. With V trimmed by 6 bases and J by 6 bases, 6 bases remained unmatched. This CDR3 has 13 residues. Per the germline V gene, CDR1 is MGHDK and CDR2 is SYGVNS.

The chain is built from TRBV19 and TRBJ1-2; no firm D call. V was shortened by 6 bases and J by 2 bases, with 13 bases between the two germline ends. Germline V gene sequence: CDR1 LNHDA, CDR2 SQIVND (reference sequence). This CDR3 has 14 amino acids. CDR3 DNA: TGTGCCAGTAGCGTGTCCGGGAAGAACTATGGCTACACCTTC. Translation gives CASSVSGKNYGYTF.

The rearrangement uses TRBV10-1 and TRBJ1-5; perhaps TRBD1 as D (6 bases). Germline values: CDR1 WNHNN, CDR2 SYGVQD (reference sequence). The V and J ends lost 6 bases and 0 bases respectively, with 24 bases between them. The CDR3 length is 19 residues. The CDR3: CASRPTGHSKTYSNQPQHF. The CDR3 DNA reads TGCGCCAGCAGGCCAACAGGGCACTCGAAGACTTATAGCAATCAGCCCCAGCATTTT.

V usage is TRBV7-2 and J usage is TRBJ2-2; D possibly corresponds to TRBD1 (5 bases). This CDR3 is 16 amino acids long. The germline V and J ends were trimmed by 3 bases and 2 bases, with 13 bases remaining between them. Germline V gene data show CDR1 as SGHTA and CDR2 as FQGNSA. The CDR3 nucleotides read TGTGCCAGCAGCTTTGGGGCCAGGGTAAACACCGGGGAGCTGTTTTTT. Its translation is CASSFGARVNTGELFF. Drawing the rest from reference TRBV7-2 and TRBJ2-2, the complete variable domain is GAGVSQSPSNKVTEKGKDVELRCDPISGHTALYWYRQSLGQGLEFLIYFQGNSAPDKSGLPSDRFSAERTGGSVSTLTIQRTQQEDSAVYLCASSFGARVNTGELFFGEGSRLTVL.

This sequence joins TRBV7-3 and TRBJ1-2, with no clear D. The CDR3 covers 13 residues. With 0 bases removed from V and 8 bases from J, the gap between germline ends came to 10 bases. In germline, CDR1 is SGHTA, CDR2 FQGTGA. The CDR3 bases are TGTGCCAGCAGCTTAACCGGGTATTCGGGCTACACCTTC. This gives the protein CASSLTGYSGYTF.

V usage is TRBV19 and J usage is TRBJ1-4, with a tentative D call TRBD1 (5 bases). Trimming stripped 1 base from V and 6 bases from J, with 9 bases between. CDR1 is LNHDA, CDR2 SQIVND, per germline (reference sequence). CDR3 length: 14 amino acids. The CDR3 reads CASSIGGADEKLFF. CDR3 DNA: TGTGCCAGTAGTATAGGGGGCGCGGATGAAAAACTGTTTTTT.

The rearrangement uses TRBV7-2 and TRBJ2-7; the match to TRBD1 covers 8 bases. Trimming cost V 5 bases and J 4 bases; bases outside gene matches: 7. The length of the CDR3 is 14 residues. Germline V gene data show CDR1 as SGHTA and CDR2 as FQGNSA. CDR3 protein: CASSPDRDQYEQYF. For the CDR3, the DNA is TGTGCCAGCAGCCCGGACAGGGACCAATACGAGCAGTACTTC.

This sequence joins TRBV28 and TRBJ2-7; D might be TRBD1 (6 bases). Per germline, CDR1 MDHEN and CDR2 SYDVKM. Trimming removed 6 bases from V and 3 bases from J, with 24 bases in between. This CDR3 contains 17 residues. CDR3 in DNA: TGTGCCAGCAGCCCTCTGACAGGCCGTGGGGTAAACTACGAGCAGTACTTC. Its protein is CASSPLTGRGVNYEQYF.

This sequence joins TRBV19 and TRBJ2-2; D is ambiguous. In germline, CDR1 is LNHDA, CDR2 SQIVND (reference sequence). This CDR3 spans 13 amino acids. V lost 6 bases to trimming and J lost 4 bases, with 9 bases between them. The CDR3 DNA sequence: TGTGCCAGTAGCAGGTCCGCCACCGGGGAGCTGTTTTTT. The encoded protein is CASSRSATGELFF.

V is TRBV19 and J is TRBJ2-5; 10 bases are a match to TRBD2. Trimming cost V 3 bases and J 5 bases; bases outside gene matches: 6. The CDR3 is 15 amino acids. Per the germline V gene, CDR1 is LNHDA and CDR2 is SQIVND (reference sequence). The CDR3 bases are TGTGCCAGTAGTATTACTAGCGGGGTGAGGGAGACCCAGTACTTC. It codes for CASSITSGVRETQYF.